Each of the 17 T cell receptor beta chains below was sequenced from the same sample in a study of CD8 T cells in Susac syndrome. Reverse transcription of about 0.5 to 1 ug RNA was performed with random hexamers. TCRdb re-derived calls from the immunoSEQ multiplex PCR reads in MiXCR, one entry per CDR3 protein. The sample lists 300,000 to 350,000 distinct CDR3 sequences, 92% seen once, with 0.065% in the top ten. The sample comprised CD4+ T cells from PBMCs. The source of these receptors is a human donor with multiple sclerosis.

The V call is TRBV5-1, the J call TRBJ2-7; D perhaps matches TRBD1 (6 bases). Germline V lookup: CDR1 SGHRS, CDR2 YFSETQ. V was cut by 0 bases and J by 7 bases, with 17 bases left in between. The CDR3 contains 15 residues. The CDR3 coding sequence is TGCGCCAGCAGCTTGGGGGGGCTGACAGGTCGGGAGCAGTACTTC. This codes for CASSLGGLTGREQYF.

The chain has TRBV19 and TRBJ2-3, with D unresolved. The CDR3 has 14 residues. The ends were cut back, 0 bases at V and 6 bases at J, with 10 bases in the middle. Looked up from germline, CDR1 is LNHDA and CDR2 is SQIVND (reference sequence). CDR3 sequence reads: CASSIDLAVDTQYF. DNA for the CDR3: TGTGCCAGTAGTATAGATCTCGCGGTGGATACGCAGTATTTT.

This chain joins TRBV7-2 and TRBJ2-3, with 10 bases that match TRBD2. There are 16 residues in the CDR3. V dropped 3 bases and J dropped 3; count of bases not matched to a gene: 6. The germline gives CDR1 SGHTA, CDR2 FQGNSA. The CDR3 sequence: CASSLSLAGVTDTQYF. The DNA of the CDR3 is TGTGCCAGCAGCTTGTCGCTAGCGGGAGTAACAGATACGCAGTATTTT.

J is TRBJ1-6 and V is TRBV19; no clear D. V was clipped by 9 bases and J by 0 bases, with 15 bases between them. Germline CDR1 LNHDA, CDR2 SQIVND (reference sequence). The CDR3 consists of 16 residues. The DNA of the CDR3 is TGTGCCAGCGCTACTTCGGCGAGCTCCTATAATTCACCCCTCCACTTT. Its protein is CASATSASSYNSPLHF.

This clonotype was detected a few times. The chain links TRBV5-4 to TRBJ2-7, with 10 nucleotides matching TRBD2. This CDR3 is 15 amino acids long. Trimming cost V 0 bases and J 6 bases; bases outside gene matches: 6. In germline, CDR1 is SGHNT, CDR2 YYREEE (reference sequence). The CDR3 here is CASSLGLAGASEQYF. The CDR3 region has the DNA TGTGCCAGCAGCTTGGGGCTAGCGGGAGCCTCCGAGCAGTACTTC.

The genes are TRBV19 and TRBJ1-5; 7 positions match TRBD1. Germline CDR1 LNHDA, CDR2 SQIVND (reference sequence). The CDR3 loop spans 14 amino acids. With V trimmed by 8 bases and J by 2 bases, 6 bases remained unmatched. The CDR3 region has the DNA TGTGCCAGTTCCCTGGGACAGCGCAATCAGCCCCAGCATTTT. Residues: CASSLGQRNQPQHF.

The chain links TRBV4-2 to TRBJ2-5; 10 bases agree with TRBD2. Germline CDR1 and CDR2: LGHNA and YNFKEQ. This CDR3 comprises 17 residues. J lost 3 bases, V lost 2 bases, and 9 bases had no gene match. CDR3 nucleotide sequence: TGTGCCAGCAGCCAAAACGGTCTTACTAGCGGGGAAGAGACCCAGTACTTC. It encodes CASSQNGLTSGEETQYF.

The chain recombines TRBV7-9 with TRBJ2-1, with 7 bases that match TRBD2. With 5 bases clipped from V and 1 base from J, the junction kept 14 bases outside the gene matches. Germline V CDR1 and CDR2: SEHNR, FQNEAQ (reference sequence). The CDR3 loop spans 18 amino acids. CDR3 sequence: CASSPKERGGRSYNEQFF. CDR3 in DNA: TGTGCCAGCAGCCCGAAAGAGCGGGGAGGCAGGTCCTACAATGAGCAGTTCTTC.

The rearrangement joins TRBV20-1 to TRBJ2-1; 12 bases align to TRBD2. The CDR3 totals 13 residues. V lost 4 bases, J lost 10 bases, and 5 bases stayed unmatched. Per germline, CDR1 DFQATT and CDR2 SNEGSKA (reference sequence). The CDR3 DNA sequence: TGCAGTGCTAATGGACTAGCGGGAAGGGAGCAGTTCTTC. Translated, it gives CSANGLAGREQFF.

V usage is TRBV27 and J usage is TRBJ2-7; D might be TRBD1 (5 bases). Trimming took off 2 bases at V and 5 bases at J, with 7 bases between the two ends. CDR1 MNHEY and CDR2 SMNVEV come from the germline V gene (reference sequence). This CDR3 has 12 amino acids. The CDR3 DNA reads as TGTGCCAGCAGTTTAATAGGGGACGAGCAGTACTTC. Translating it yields CASSLIGDEQYF.

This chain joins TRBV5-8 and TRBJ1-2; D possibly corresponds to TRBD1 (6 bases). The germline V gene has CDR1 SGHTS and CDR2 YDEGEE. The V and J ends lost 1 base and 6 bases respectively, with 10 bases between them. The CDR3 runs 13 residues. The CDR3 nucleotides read TGTGCCAGCAGCTTGACAGGGTACAATGGCTACACCTTC. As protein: CASSLTGYNGYTF.

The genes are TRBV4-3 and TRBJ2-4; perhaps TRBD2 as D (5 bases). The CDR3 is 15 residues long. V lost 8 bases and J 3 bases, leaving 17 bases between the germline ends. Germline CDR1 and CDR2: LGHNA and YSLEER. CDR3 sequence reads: CASPRTGGSKNIQYF. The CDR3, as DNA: TGCGCCAGCCCTCGGACCGGTGGGAGCAAAAACATTCAGTACTTC.

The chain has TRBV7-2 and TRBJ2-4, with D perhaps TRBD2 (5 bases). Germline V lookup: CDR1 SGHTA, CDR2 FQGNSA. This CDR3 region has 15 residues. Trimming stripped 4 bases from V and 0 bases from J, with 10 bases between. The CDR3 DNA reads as TGTGCCAGCAGCTATTCGGGGATAGCCAAAAACATTCAGTACTTC. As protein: CASSYSGIAKNIQYF.

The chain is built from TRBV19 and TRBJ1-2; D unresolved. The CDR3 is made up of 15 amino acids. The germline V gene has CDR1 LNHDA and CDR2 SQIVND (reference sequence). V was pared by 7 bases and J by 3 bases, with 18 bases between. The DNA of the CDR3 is TGTGCCAGTACCTTCTTGGCGCCCCCTGACTATGGCTACACCTTC. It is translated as CASTFLAPPDYGYTF.

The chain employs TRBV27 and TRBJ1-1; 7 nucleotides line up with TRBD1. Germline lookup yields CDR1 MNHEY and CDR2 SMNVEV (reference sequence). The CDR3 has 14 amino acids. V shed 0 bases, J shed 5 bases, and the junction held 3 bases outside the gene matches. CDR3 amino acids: CASSLSYRGTEAFF. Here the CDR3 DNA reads TGTGCCAGCAGTTTATCCTACAGGGGTACTGAAGCTTTCTTT.

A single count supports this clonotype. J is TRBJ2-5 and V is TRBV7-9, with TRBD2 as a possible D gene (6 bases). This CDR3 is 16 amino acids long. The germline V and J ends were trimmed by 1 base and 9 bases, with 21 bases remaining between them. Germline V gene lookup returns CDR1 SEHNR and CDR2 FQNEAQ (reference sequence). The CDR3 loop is CASSLGPRSRGEAQYF. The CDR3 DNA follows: TGTGCCAGCAGCTTAGGCCCCCGGTCCCGAGGGGAGGCCCAGTACTTC. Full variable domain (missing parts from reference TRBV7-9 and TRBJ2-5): DTGVSQNPRHKITKRGQNVTFRCDPISEHNRLYWYRQTLGQGPEFLTYFQNEAQLEKSRLLSDRFSAERPKGSFSTLEIQRTEQGDSAMYLCASSLGPRSRGEAQYFGPGTRLLVL.

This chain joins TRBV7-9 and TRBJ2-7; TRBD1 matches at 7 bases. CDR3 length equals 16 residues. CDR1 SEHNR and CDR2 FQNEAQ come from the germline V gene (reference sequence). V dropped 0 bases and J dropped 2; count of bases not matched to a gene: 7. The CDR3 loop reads CASSLAAGGSTYEQYF. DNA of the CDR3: TGTGCCAGCAGCTTAGCGGCAGGGGGTTCCACCTACGAGCAGTACTTC.